This entry concerns a single T cell receptor beta chain. Its antigen is not identified. TCRdb's copy holds only in-frame clones and misses some; the assay was immunoSEQ multiplex PCR. Of about 15,000 clones in the sample, approximately 84% were seen once. V lost 2 bases, J lost 0 bases, and 11 bases lay in between. There are 16 residues in the CDR3. Germline loops: CDR1 SGHRS, CDR2 YFSETQ. The sample originates from a study of lymphopenia after photon versus proton radiotherapy. Regarding the study as a whole: Post-nadir diversity loss with photons came from oligoclonal expansion, particularly CD8+ Temra cells.

The sequencing used peripheral blood, collected from a patient treated with proton-based radiotherapy. The V gene is TRBV5-1, the J gene TRBJ1-4; the D gene is possibly TRBD1 (5 bases). The receptor was isolated from a man between 65 and 85 years old with pancreatic cancer. CDR3 nucleotide sequence: TGCGCCAGCAGCTTCCAACCGGACACAACTAATGAAAAACTGTTTTTT. It yields the protein CASSFQPDTTNEKLFF.